This T cell receptor beta chain was recorded in a study of blood T cell repertoires in COVID-19 (dated by TCRdb to 2020 to 2022). About the investigation overall: Samples covering the acute and convalescent phases of COVID-19 were provided by collaborators in the United States, Italy and Spain. The sample metadata nearly always contained a de-identified subject ID, COVID-19 status, age in years and sex. Subjects who had been exposed to COVID-19, were actively infected with it, or had recovered from it provided the deeply sampled blood TCRbeta repertoires that made up the dataset. The prospective study material was composed of cDNA or gDNA derived from T cells, B-cell-depleted T cells, or PBMCs. The samples were drawn from two sources: the first 160 participants of the ongoing ImmuneRACE study, and 1,200 or so subjects contributed by 6 global collaborators. Where HLA class I and class II types were available, the types were taken from metadata supplied by the sample provider, not from assay-based typing. A freely available public database, intended as a resource for researchers studying the immune response to SARS-CoV-2, is where the repertoires were released. The paper as a whole reports these results and caveats: Clinical and demographic metadata were provided uncurated, with the amount varying by source and participant.

CDR1 SGHTA and CDR2 FQGNSA were looked up in the germline V gene. V is cut by 8 bases and J by 3 bases, and the space between the germline ends is 12 bases. The CDR3 goes from the cysteine to the phenylalanine over 13 residues. The CDR3 DNA has 39 bases and is translated from base 1. The immunoSEQ Assay, a bias-controlled multiplex PCR, was used to amplify TCRbeta CDR3 regions from genomic DNA. Turning to the authors' computational methods: The number of nucleated cells in each sample was estimated by amplification of reference gene primers within the assay. To quantify the absolute abundance of each unique TCRbeta CDR3 rearrangement, sequence reads were collapsed and filtered. For each sample, productive Simpson clonality was calculated as the square root of Simpson's diversity index across productive rearrangements. TCRdb obtained this table from immuneACCESS and retained in-frame rearrangements with V and J assigned. These tables miss some clones; where compared with another copy, unresolved V genes account for less than half of the shortfall, and the remainder is unexplained. The DNA gave D and trimming, while V, J and clone size come from that table. This sample gives around 60,000 clones in total; around four fifths of them show up just once. The ten largest clonotypes hold approximately 5% of the sample.

To note about this clone: The specificity of this receptor is unknown. It has no much larger one-base neighbor in the sample; base qualities were not kept.

Collaborating institutions collected whole blood in K2EDTA tubes following their own protocols. For TCRbeta analysis, collaborators shipped samples in one of three forms: frozen whole blood, isolated PBMCs, or DNA extracted from either of those sample types. Sequenced input: peripheral blood. The receptor comes from a man between 65 and 80 years old with acute or convalescent COVID-19. The V gene is TRBV7-2 and the J gene is TRBJ2-3, and perhaps TRBD2 as D gene, on 6 matching bases. CDR3 loop: CASRSGSTDTQYF. The bases are TGTGCCAGCCGTAGCGGATCAACAGATACGCAGTATTTT.